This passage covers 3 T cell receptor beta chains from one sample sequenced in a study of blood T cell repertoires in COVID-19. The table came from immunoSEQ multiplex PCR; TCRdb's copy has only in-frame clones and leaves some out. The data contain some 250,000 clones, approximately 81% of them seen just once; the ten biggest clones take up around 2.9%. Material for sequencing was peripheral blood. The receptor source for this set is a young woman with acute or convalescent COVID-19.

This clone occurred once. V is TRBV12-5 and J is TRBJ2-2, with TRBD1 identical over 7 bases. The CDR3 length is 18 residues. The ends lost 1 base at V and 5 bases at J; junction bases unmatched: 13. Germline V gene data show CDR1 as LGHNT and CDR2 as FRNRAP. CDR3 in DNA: TGTGCTAGTGGTTTGGCAGGTACCGGGACAGAGAAAACCGGGGAGCTGTTTTTT. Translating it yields CASGLAGTGTEKTGELFF.

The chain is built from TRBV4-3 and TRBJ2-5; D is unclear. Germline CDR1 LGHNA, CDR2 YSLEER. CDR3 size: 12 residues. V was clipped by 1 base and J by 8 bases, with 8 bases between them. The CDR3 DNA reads TGCGCCAGCAGCCAAGGGGCAGGTACCCAGTACTTC. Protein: CASSQGAGTQYF.

CDR3 nucleotides: TGTGCCAGCTCGGTAGGGGGCGATAATCAGCCCCAGCATTTT. Protein product: CASSVGGDNQPQHF. This rearrangement joins TRBV18 to TRBJ1-5; 7 bases map to TRBD1. Germline V gene lookup returns CDR1 KGHSH and CDR2 LQKENI. This CDR3 spans 14 amino acids. V was pared by 6 bases and J by 4 bases, with 6 bases of the junction left unmatched.